The rows below give T cell receptor beta chains drawn from one sample of a study of T cell repertoires in cytomegalovirus infection. TCRdb called the reads again in MiXCR, with one record for every CDR3 protein. The data show 290,000 or so distinct CDR3 sequences, about 9.2% seen once. The sequencing sample was made of PBMCs. These receptor sequences come from a human donor in good health (CMV status not recorded). Some clones in this sample may be carry-over from other donors' samples. Both conserved end residues are part of each CDR3. A D gene is named only where the DNA matches it firmly. Some rows mark clone size as missing; the rest say once, few, many or name a class of expanded clone.

v_call: TRBV13
j_call: TRBJ1-2
clone_size: few
d_call: -
cdr3_nt: TGTGCCAGCAGCTTAGAGGGGATTGGGGGCTACACCTTC
cdr3_aa: CASSLEGIGGYTF

v_call: TRBV7-9
j_call: TRBJ2-1
clone_size: many
d_call: -
cdr3_nt: TGTGCCAGCAGCTTTCCCCAGGGGTTAAGGAATGAGCAGTTCTTC
cdr3_aa: CASSFPQGLRNEQFF

v_call: TRBV5-6
j_call: TRBJ1-4
clone_size: many
d_call: -
cdr3_nt: TGTGCCAGCAGCTTGCAAGGGTTGGCTGAAAAACTGTTTTTT
cdr3_aa: CASSLQGLAEKLFF

v_call: TRBV28
j_call: TRBJ1-5
clone_size: many
d_call: -
cdr3_nt: TGTGCCGCTTCTCGGGGGTCCGATCAGCCCCAGCATTTT
cdr3_aa: CAASRGSDQPQHF

v_call: TRBV7-6
j_call: TRBJ2-3
clone_size: many
d_call: TRBD2
cdr3_nt: TGTGCCAGCAGCTTAGCGCGGGGACTAGCGGGGGTCGATACGCAGTATTTT
cdr3_aa: CASSLARGLAGVDTQYF

v_call: TRBV2
j_call: TRBJ2-3
clone_size: many
d_call: TRBD1
cdr3_nt: TGTGCCAGTACCCGGGACAGGAGCACAGATACGCAGTATTTT
cdr3_aa: CASTRDRSTDTQYF

v_call: TRBV6-6
j_call: TRBJ2-2
clone_size: many
d_call: -
cdr3_nt: TGTGCCAGCAGTTACTCTCAGCGACTACAGAACACCGGGGAGCTGTTTTTT
cdr3_aa: CASSYSQRLQNTGELFF

v_call: TRBV6-6
j_call: TRBJ1-2
clone_size: many
d_call: -
cdr3_nt: TGTGCCAGCAGTTCTATTTCCGGGAACGGCGGCTACACCTTC
cdr3_aa: CASSSISGNGGYTF

v_call: TRBV28
j_call: TRBJ1-2
clone_size: -
d_call: -
cdr3_nt: TGTGCCAGCAATTTGCGAGGGGTTGTCTATGGCTACACCTTC
cdr3_aa: CASNLRGVVYGYTF

v_call: TRBV9
j_call: TRBJ1-2
clone_size: many
d_call: -
cdr3_nt: TGTGCCAGCAGCGTAGTTAGTTCGGGGGCTGGCTACACCTTC
cdr3_aa: CASSVVSSGAGYTF

v_call: TRBV7-3
j_call: TRBJ2-2
clone_size: few
d_call: TRBD1
cdr3_nt: TGTGCCAGCAGCTCTTCCCGACAGGGGGTCGCCGGGGAGCTGTTTTTT
cdr3_aa: CASSSSRQGVAGELFF

v_call: TRBV7-2
j_call: TRBJ2-3
clone_size: many
d_call: -
cdr3_nt: TGTGCCAGCAGCTTAGTTGGGGGGGGGGCCAGAGATACGCAGTATTTT
cdr3_aa: CASSLVGGGARDTQYF

v_call: TRBV7-8
j_call: TRBJ2-3
clone_size: many
d_call: -
cdr3_nt: TGTGCCAGCAGCTTTACGGGGAGGGATACGCAGTATTTT
cdr3_aa: CASSFTGRDTQYF

v_call: TRBV20-1
j_call: TRBJ2-7
clone_size: few
d_call: TRBD2
cdr3_nt: TGCAGTGCCCACGGGACTAGCGGGGAAACCTACGAGCAGTACTTC
cdr3_aa: CSAHGTSGETYEQYF

v_call: TRBV20-1
j_call: TRBJ2-5
clone_size: -
d_call: -
cdr3_nt: TGCAGTGCTACTAGGGTGCGGGTTATACAAGAGACCCAGTACTTC
cdr3_aa: CSATRVRVIQETQYF

v_call: TRBV7-2
j_call: TRBJ1-1
clone_size: many
d_call: -
cdr3_nt: TGTGCCAGCAGCTTAAGAGGGGATAATACTGAAGCTTTCTTT
cdr3_aa: CASSLRGDNTEAFF

v_call: TRBV3-1
j_call: TRBJ2-5
clone_size: -
d_call: -
cdr3_nt: TGTGCCAGCGCACAAGGGGGACAAGAGACCCAGTACTTC
cdr3_aa: CASAQGGQETQYF

v_call: TRBV12-3/TRBV12-4
j_call: TRBJ1-2
clone_size: -
d_call: -
cdr3_nt: TGTGCCAGCAGTTTCAGCAGGGGCTACACCTTC
cdr3_aa: CASSFSRGYTF